The 26 T cell receptor beta chains below come from one sample, sequenced in a study of T-cell reconstitution after alpha-beta-depleted transplantation in children (dated by TCRdb to the mid-2010s). Receptor libraries were prepared by PCR. Instrument used: Illumina HiSeq 2500. Molecular barcoding was employed in the preparation of TCR libraries, with unique molecular identifiers being used to normalize TCRbeta repertoire quantification. In TCRdb, the public reads were trimmed at Q25 with fastp and aligned with MiXCR, with productive beta chains retained. Identical CDR3 protein sequences are pooled into one entry, listed with their most common genes and DNA. This sample has 750,000 to 950,000 distinct CDR3 sequences in its table, and 15% to 20% of those were observed once. The leading ten clones occupy about 5% of the sample. The sample's treatment or condition label is to be understood as: allogeneic hematopoietic cell transplantation with graft depleted of TCRalphabeta T cells and CD19 B cells.

The input for sequencing was PBMCs, mostly from graft donor cells, taken 360 days after TCRalphabeta/CD19-depleted stem cell transplant. Receptor source: a male patient younger than 18 who had a stem cell transplant for acute lymphoblastic leukemia, so the T cells may come from the graft donor.

This clonotype was seen a handful of times. The chain carries TRBV11-1 and TRBJ2-6, with no clear D. V lost 2 bases and J 4 bases, leaving 9 bases between the germline ends. CDR1 and CDR2 (germline): SGHAT, FQDESV (reference sequence). This CDR3 has 15 amino acids. The CDR3 here is CASSLLRGGANVLTF. The CDR3 bases are TGTGCCAGCAGCTTATTGAGAGGAGGGGCCAACGTCCTGACTTTC.

The V gene is TRBV19, the J gene TRBJ2-1; D may be TRBD2 (6 bases). The CDR3 runs 15 residues. CDR1 LNHDA and CDR2 SQIVND come from the germline V gene (reference sequence). V shed 1 base and J shed 5 bases, with 12 bases lying between them. CDR3 DNA sequence: TGTGCCAGTAGTATAGCCTTCGGGAGACACAATGAGCAGTTCTTC. It specifies CASSIAFGRHNEQFF.

This clonotype was detected a few times. The chain is built from TRBV12-3 or TRBV12-4 and TRBJ2-7, with no clear D. V shed 3 bases and J shed 4 bases, with 10 bases lying between them. This CDR3 contains 13 residues. As DNA, the CDR3 is TGTGCCAGCAGTTTCGCCATGTATTACGAGCAGTACTTC. It specifies CASSFAMYYEQYF.

The chain recombines TRBV29-1 with TRBJ2-7; no firm D call. CDR3 length: 11 amino acids. Trimming left V 4 bases short and J 3 bases short, with 7 bases between. The V gene's germline CDR1 is SQVTM and CDR2 ANQGSEA. Written as DNA, the CDR3 is TGCAGCGTTGCAGGCCTCTACGAGCAGTACTTC. It translates to CSVAGLYEQYF.

The chain links TRBV29-1 to TRBJ2-3; D is undetermined. V lost 4 bases and J lost 0, with 11 bases in between. Germline CDR1 reads SQVTM; CDR2 reads ANQGSEA. CDR3 size: 14 residues. The CDR3 DNA sequence: TGCAGCGTTGGACTGATGCTTAGCACAGATACGCAGTATTTT. Translating it yields CSVGLMLSTDTQYF.

This clonotype showed up just a few times. The chain recombines TRBV12-3 or TRBV12-4 with TRBJ2-7; D perhaps matches TRBD2 (6 bases). With 6 bases removed from V and 3 bases from J, the gap between germline ends came to 15 bases. The CDR3 runs to 14 residues. The CDR3 spells CASSRRGGIYEQYF. In DNA form, the CDR3 reads TGTGCCAGCAGCCGACGGGGCGGGATCTACGAGCAGTACTTC.

V is TRBV13 and J is TRBJ1-1; 7 bases are a match to TRBD1. V trimming: 1 base; J trimming: 5 bases; junction bases outside the gene matches: 7. Germline lookup yields CDR1 PRHDT and CDR2 FYEKMQ (reference sequence). The CDR3 length is 15 residues. CDR3 bases: TGTGCCAGCAGCTTAGAGAGGGGGCTGTGGACTGAAGCTTTCTTT. Its translation: CASSLERGLWTEAFF.

This clonotype showed up just a few times. This sequence joins TRBV12-5 and TRBJ2-3; no definite D call. Germline assignment: CDR1 LGHNT and CDR2 FRNRAP. V was clipped by 2 bases and J by 6 bases, with 6 bases between them. CDR3 size: 12 residues. CDR3 in amino acids: CASGLSFDTQYF. CDR3 nucleotides: TGTGCTAGTGGTTTGAGTTTCGATACGCAGTATTTT.

The chain employs TRBV18 and TRBJ2-2; tentatively, D is TRBD2 (5 bases). CDR1 is KGHSH, CDR2 LQKENI, per germline. The V and J ends lost 2 bases and 7 bases respectively, with 26 bases between them. This CDR3 is 19 amino acids long. CDR3 protein: CASSPTWPVGVDVDGELFF. The CDR3 coding sequence is TGTGCCAGCTCACCAACTTGGCCGGTGGGAGTGGATGTAGACGGGGAGCTGTTTTTT.

The rearrangement links TRBV12-3 or TRBV12-4 to TRBJ2-2; unclear D gene. The CDR3 consists of 13 residues. V was clipped by 7 bases and J by 4 bases, with 10 bases between them. CDR3 amino acids: CASTLLLTGELFF. The CDR3 nucleotides read TGTGCCAGCACCTTGTTGCTCACCGGGGAGCTGTTTTTT.

This clonotype was found a few times. CDR3 in DNA: TGCGCCAGCAGCCAAGATAGGGTAAACTATGGCTACACCTTC. This gives the protein CASSQDRVNYGYTF. The chain is built from TRBV4-1 and TRBJ1-2; D uncertain. CDR1 MGHRA and CDR2 YSYEKL come from the germline V gene. The CDR3 consists of 14 residues. V gave up 0 bases and J gave up 2 bases, with 7 bases separating them.

The chain uses TRBV23-1 and TRBJ2-2; 8 bases are shared with TRBD1. Being an ORF, TRBV23-1 has a function that is uncertain. The ends lost 1 base at V and 3 bases at J; junction bases unmatched: 1. CDR3 size: 15 residues. The CDR3 sequence is CASSQLTGDTGELFF. Written as DNA, the CDR3 is TGCGCCAGCAGTCAATTGACAGGGGACACCGGGGAGCTGTTTTTT.

This clonotype was seen a few times. The chain employs TRBV5-1 and TRBJ2-2; D is possibly TRBD1 (5 bases). The V end lost 3 bases, the J end lost 9 bases, and 24 bases lay between the germline ends. The CDR3 runs 17 residues. CDR1 and CDR2 (germline): SGHRS, YFSETQ. Here the CDR3 reads CASSSIPRKGADRELFF. CDR3 bases: TGCGCCAGCAGCTCTATCCCTCGAAAAGGGGCCGACCGGGAGCTGTTTTTT.

DNA of the CDR3: TGCAGTGCTAGTCCAGATACCTACGAGCAGTACTTC. It translates to CSASPDTYEQYF. The V and J genes are TRBV20-1 and TRBJ2-7; D gene ambiguous. The CDR3 covers 12 residues. Germline lookup yields CDR1 DFQATT and CDR2 SNEGSKA (reference sequence). V was pared by 3 bases and J by 2 bases, with 8 bases between.

This clonotype has a handful of counts. J is TRBJ2-4 and V is TRBV27; D gene uncertain. There are 13 residues in the CDR3. Deletions cut 3 bases from V and 6 bases from J, with 9 bases between. In germline, CDR1 is MNHEY, CDR2 SMNVEV (reference sequence). CDR3 bases: TGTGCCAGCAGTTTTTTAGGGTTAAACATTCAGTACTTC. Amino acid sequence: CASSFLGLNIQYF.

This clonotype was seen more than once but under ten times. J is TRBJ2-1 and V is TRBV6-5; D is undetermined. V was trimmed by 0 bases and J by 6 bases, leaving 15 bases between them. Germline V lookup: CDR1 MNHEY, CDR2 SVGAGI. CDR3 length equals 16 residues. The CDR3 DNA reads as TGTGCCAGCAGTTACTCGAGGCTAGTGGCTCGCAATGAGCAGTTCTTC. As protein: CASSYSRLVARNEQFF.

This clonotype was observed at least ten times. This chain links TRBV29-1 with TRBJ1-3; D uncertain. This CDR3 is built from 13 residues. Germline V CDR1 and CDR2: SQVTM, ANQGSEA. V lost 4 bases, J lost 2 bases, and 9 bases lay in between. The CDR3 region has the DNA TGCAGCGTTGTCCTCGTTGCTGGAAACACCATATATTTT. It translates to CSVVLVAGNTIYF.

CDR3 in DNA: TGTGCCAGCAGCTCCCGGCTCCTAGCCAAAAACATTCAGTACTTC. Translated, it gives CASSSRLLAKNIQYF. This sequence joins TRBV7-2 and TRBJ2-4; D is ambiguous. Germline loops: CDR1 SGHTA, CDR2 FQGNSA. The CDR3 totals 15 residues. V lost 4 bases and J lost 0, with 10 bases in between.

In its sample, this clonotype was seen a few times. The chain is built from TRBV29-1 and TRBJ2-1, with D maybe TRBD1 (7 bases). V dropped 4 bases and J dropped 7 bases, with 29 bases sitting between them. Germline loops: CDR1 SQVTM, CDR2 ANQGSEA. The CDR3 sequence is 18 residues long. CDR3 loop: CSVVRQGGSRVFANEQFF. CDR3 nucleotide sequence: TGCAGCGTTGTAAGACAGGGAGGTAGTCGGGTTTTTGCGAATGAGCAGTTCTTC.

This clonotype was seen repeatedly, ten times or more. J is TRBJ2-1 and V is TRBV29-1; the D gene is possibly TRBD1 (5 bases). V dropped 1 base and J dropped 8 bases, with 9 bases sitting between them. The CDR3 totals 12 residues. The germline gives CDR1 SQVTM, CDR2 ANQGSEA. The CDR3, as DNA: TGCAGCGTTGAAGGGGGCAAGGATGAGCAGTTCTTC. Translation gives CSVEGGKDEQFF.

The gene calls are TRBV7-3 and TRBJ2-5; 13 bases map to TRBD2. V lost 2 bases, J lost 4 bases, and 7 bases stayed unmatched. There are 17 residues in the CDR3. Germline V CDR1 and CDR2: SGHTA, FQGTGA. The chain's CDR3 is CASSLGVGTSGTETQYF. Here the CDR3 DNA reads TGTGCCAGCAGCTTAGGCGTTGGGACTAGCGGGACAGAGACCCAGTACTTC.

The chain combines TRBV4-2 with TRBJ2-2; possibly TRBD2 for D (6 bases). V lost 4 bases and J 0 bases, leaving 21 bases between the germline ends. The CDR3 is 19 residues long. Germline V gives CDR1 LGHNA, CDR2 YNFKEQ. CDR3 coding DNA: TGTGCCAGCAGCCGGAACTCGGGGGTTCTCCCCTCGAACACCGGGGAGCTGTTTTTT. This sequence encodes CASSRNSGVLPSNTGELFF.

V usage is TRBV5-1 and J usage is TRBJ2-7, with TRBD1 matching 7 bases. Germline lookup yields CDR1 SGHRS and CDR2 YFSETQ. The CDR3 loop spans 15 amino acids. V was clipped by 6 bases and J by 4 bases; unmatched bases: 13. CDR3 sequence (DNA): TGCGCCAGCAAACTTGGCAGGGGACAGAGTTACGAGCAGTACTTC. It yields the protein CASKLGRGQSYEQYF.

This clonotype was detected only a few times. The rearrangement links TRBV12-3 or TRBV12-4 to TRBJ2-1; tentative D call: TRBD2 (7 bases). The CDR3 is 15 amino acids. The V end lost 3 bases, the J end lost 3 bases, and 12 bases lay between the germline ends. CDR3 DNA sequence: TGTGCCAGCAGTTTCGGGGAGGGGGGCTACAATGAGCAGTTCTTC. Its translation is CASSFGEGGYNEQFF.

The count of this clonotype is one. This rearrangement joins TRBV10-3 to TRBJ2-5, with D hard to call. The V end was cut by 5 bases, the J end by 0 bases, with 7 bases between. Germline assignment: CDR1 ENHRY and CDR2 SYGVKD. This CDR3 comprises 13 residues. The CDR3 DNA reads as TGTGCCATCAGTCCGACGGACCAAGAGACCCAGTACTTC. The encoded protein is CAISPTDQETQYF.

This clonotype showed up just a few times. The chain's CDR3 is CSVEGGQVYGYTF. The CDR3 coding sequence is TGCAGCGTTGAAGGTGGACAGGTCTATGGCTACACCTTC. The V and J genes are TRBV29-1 and TRBJ1-2, with 7 bases identical to TRBD1. CDR3 length equals 13 residues. Unmatched junction bases numbered 3, after V lost 1 base and J lost 4 bases. CDR1 and CDR2 from the germline V gene are SQVTM and ANQGSEA.